This T cell receptor beta chain was obtained from a study of T cell responses to AZD1222 COVID-19 vaccine. Study-wide results and caveats: The donor cohort was predominantly white British with a female majority, and clonal diversity may have been underestimated. In the spike-specific TCR repertoire, nearly half reportedly target unmutated variant regions. Baseline testing showed seropositivity in only a handful of AZD1222 recipients.

To note about this clone: Antigen: not known.

Produced via immunoSEQ multiplex PCR; TCRdb's table is partial and in-frame only. There are about 97,000 clones in the sample; over 75% occur only once, and 16% lies in the top ten. V dropped 5 bases and J dropped 0 bases, with 11 bases sitting between them. Germline V gene data show CDR1 as SNHLY and CDR2 as FYNNEI. The CDR3 is made up of 15 amino acids. The material sequenced was peripheral blood, taken on day 0 of AZD1222 vaccination. The V and J genes are TRBV2 and TRBJ1-5; D is unclear. The receptor was isolated from an adult in good health. This chain's CDR3 is CASSPQSYSNQPQHF. As DNA, the CDR3 is TGTGCCAGCAGTCCACAGAGCTATAGCAATCAGCCCCAGCATTTT. Together with reference TRBV2 and TRBJ1-5, the CDR3 gives the full variable domain: EPEVTQTPSHQVTQMGQEVILRCVPISNHLYFYWYRQILGQKVEFLVSFYNNEISEKSEIFDDQFSVERPDGSNFTLKIRSTKLEDSAMYFCASSPQSYSNQPQHFGDGTRLSIL.